This T cell receptor (beta chain) was recorded in a study of blood T cells in healthy people across ages. Study-wide results and caveats: Investigators treated diversity estimates from one million T cells as underestimates. With age, beta diversity per million T cells declined roughly linearly, significantly by 40.

Sample-barcoded 5' priming and a J-beta primer mix drove a second PCR of roughly 6 to 12 cycles. MiXCR, run by TCRdb on the 5' RACE reads, gives a single entry per CDR3 protein. The sample carries 2 million or so distinct CDR3 sequences, around half recorded once. The germline CDR1 and CDR2 sequences are DFQATT and SNEGSKA (reference sequence). The V end lost 4 bases, the J end lost 0 bases, and 10 bases lay between the germline ends. The CDR3 is made up of 14 amino acids. A note on this clonotype: Its antigen is undetermined.

The V gene is TRBV20-1, the J gene TRBJ2-1; no clear D gene. The TCR was taken from a woman in her 40s in good health. Sequencing was performed on blood. The CDR3 nucleotides read TGCAGTGCTACCCGCCTCAGCTCCTACAATGAGCAGTTCTTC. Amino acid sequence: CSATRLSSYNEQFF.